Listed below are T cell receptor beta chains from one sample, sequenced in a study of blood T cell repertoires in COVID-19. Libraries were prepared by immunoSEQ multiplex PCR; TCRdb keeps only in-frame clonotypes and omits some of them. The table records some 85,000 clones, 65% to 80% of them present only once. The source material was peripheral blood. Receptors originate from a human donor in a cohort sampled during active COVID-19. Both conserved end residues are trimmed from each CDR3. The order of the fields is CDR3 protein, V gene, J gene.

CDR3aa: ATSDLGAKSDTQY; v_gene: TRBV24-1; j_gene: TRBJ2-3
CDR3aa: ASSLVSGDSYEQY; v_gene: TRBV5-5; j_gene: TRBJ2-7
CDR3aa: ASSDGTGETQY; v_gene: TRBV2; j_gene: TRBJ2-5
CDR3aa: ASSRRVSGNTGELF; v_gene: TRBV9; j_gene: TRBJ2-2
CDR3aa: ASSLVPYEWGDGGNEQF; v_gene: TRBV5-1; j_gene: TRBJ2-1
CDR3aa: ASSFGTEETQY; v_gene: TRBV5-1; j_gene: TRBJ2-5
CDR3aa: ASRPLGGNTEAF; v_gene: TRBV19; j_gene: TRBJ1-1
CDR3aa: ASSQDLASGRARNTQY; v_gene: TRBV4-2; j_gene: TRBJ2-3
CDR3aa: ASTALVGSYNSPLH; v_gene: TRBV27; j_gene: TRBJ1-6
CDR3aa: ASRMGLAELQETQY; v_gene: TRBV5-5; j_gene: TRBJ2-5
CDR3aa: ASSLEGNEKLF; v_gene: TRBV7-9; j_gene: TRBJ1-4
CDR3aa: ASSGTSSPTEQF; v_gene: TRBV10-2; j_gene: TRBJ2-1
CDR3aa: ASSTRDTYNEQF; v_gene: TRBV19; j_gene: TRBJ2-1
CDR3aa: ATSVWRGGGFLPDQQETQY; v_gene: TRBV24-1; j_gene: TRBJ2-5
CDR3aa: ASSPSPQH; v_gene: TRBV27; j_gene: TRBJ1-5
CDR3aa: ASSFRVIDKNIQY; v_gene: TRBV27; j_gene: TRBJ2-4
CDR3aa: ASSRDRFNEQY; v_gene: TRBV5-6; j_gene: TRBJ2-7
CDR3aa: ASSTGTGSYNEQF; v_gene: TRBV6-4; j_gene: TRBJ2-1
CDR3aa: ASSINLAGGPWEQY; v_gene: TRBV19; j_gene: TRBJ2-7
CDR3aa: ASSVVTGGFETQY; v_gene: TRBV9; j_gene: TRBJ2-5
CDR3aa: ATSRDLAGAGELF; v_gene: TRBV15; j_gene: TRBJ2-2
CDR3aa: ASSIGQGVYEQY; v_gene: TRBV19; j_gene: TRBJ2-7
CDR3aa: ASSLGGARGSTDTQY; v_gene: TRBV7-2; j_gene: TRBJ2-3
CDR3aa: ASSLFSQRQETQY; v_gene: TRBV27; j_gene: TRBJ2-5
CDR3aa: ASSYSGETEAF; v_gene: TRBV7-9; j_gene: TRBJ1-1
CDR3aa: ASSYLFGASGDGYT; v_gene: TRBV6-5; j_gene: TRBJ1-2
CDR3aa: ASSQVFKAEHNEQF; v_gene: TRBV14; j_gene: TRBJ2-1
CDR3aa: ASSLIGAANTGELF; v_gene: TRBV5-1; j_gene: TRBJ2-2
CDR3aa: ASSLGQFSGNTIY; v_gene: TRBV28; j_gene: TRBJ1-3
CDR3aa: ASSLAGISTGELF; v_gene: TRBV27; j_gene: TRBJ2-2
CDR3aa: ASSSRTASYEQY; v_gene: TRBV9; j_gene: TRBJ2-7
CDR3aa: ASSLQGRAYGYT; v_gene: TRBV28; j_gene: TRBJ1-2
CDR3aa: ARRLAGGNEQF; v_gene: TRBV30; j_gene: TRBJ2-1
CDR3aa: ASSKGRGTGDLYEQY; v_gene: TRBV21-1; j_gene: TRBJ2-7
CDR3aa: ASSLGDRGLGYT; v_gene: TRBV5-1; j_gene: TRBJ1-2
CDR3aa: ASSGTTGAAEPQH; v_gene: TRBV25-1; j_gene: TRBJ1-5
CDR3aa: ASSPTNRIKNIQY; v_gene: TRBV3-1/TRBV3-2; j_gene: TRBJ2-4
CDR3aa: ASSQRSYEQY; v_gene: TRBV3-1/TRBV3-2; j_gene: TRBJ2-7
CDR3aa: ASSAQQSSYNSPLH; v_gene: TRBV6-1; j_gene: TRBJ1-6
CDR3aa: ASSLAGTGTYEQY; v_gene: TRBV5-1; j_gene: TRBJ2-7